This is a list of T cell receptor beta chains from one sample in a study of blood T cell repertoires in COVID-19. The repertoire was sequenced with immunoSEQ multiplex PCR; TCRdb's copy has only in-frame clones and lacks some. The sample has approximately 200,000 clones, 70% to 80% seen once. The specimen was peripheral blood. Receptor source: a woman aged 40 to 55 with COVID-19, enrolled during active disease. CDR3s leave out the opening cysteine and the closing phenylalanine or tryptophan. Each record gives: CDR3 protein, J gene, V gene.

CDR3aa: ASSLGGQGAQH
j_gene: TRBJ1-5
v_gene: TRBV7-2

CDR3aa: ASKQLEGYT
j_gene: TRBJ1-2
v_gene: TRBV19

CDR3aa: ASSPNRNSGANVLT
j_gene: TRBJ2-6
v_gene: TRBV4-3

CDR3aa: ASSHSGYETDTQY
j_gene: TRBJ2-3
v_gene: TRBV5-5

CDR3aa: ASSLRHSDEQF
j_gene: TRBJ2-1
v_gene: TRBV18

CDR3aa: ASSPGGTEAF
j_gene: TRBJ1-1
v_gene: TRBV12-3/TRBV12-4

CDR3aa: ASSYSGTGGNTIY
j_gene: TRBJ1-3
v_gene: TRBV6-6

CDR3aa: TSSQVRGLAGAPSLYNEQF
j_gene: TRBJ2-1
v_gene: TRBV1

CDR3aa: ASSIRAISYNEQF
j_gene: TRBJ2-1
v_gene: TRBV19

CDR3aa: ASSRTSGRSYEQY
j_gene: TRBJ2-7
v_gene: TRBV6-5

CDR3aa: ASSLGEWDEQF
j_gene: TRBJ2-1
v_gene: TRBV7-3

CDR3aa: ASSVSTAGFSGNTIY
j_gene: TRBJ1-3
v_gene: TRBV2

CDR3aa: ASSSGQRNTGELF
j_gene: TRBJ2-2
v_gene: TRBV5-1

CDR3aa: ASSHPGKWDGYT
j_gene: TRBJ1-2
v_gene: TRBV18

CDR3aa: ASSLVVGGSTDTQY
j_gene: TRBJ2-3
v_gene: TRBV5-4

CDR3aa: ASSQETSGGANTGELF
j_gene: TRBJ2-2
v_gene: TRBV4-2

CDR3aa: SVVGVTGNTIY
j_gene: TRBJ1-3
v_gene: TRBV29-1

CDR3aa: ASSSRTSEPLGSEQF
j_gene: TRBJ2-1
v_gene: TRBV11-3

CDR3aa: ASSPPANEQF
j_gene: TRBJ2-1
v_gene: TRBV18

CDR3aa: ATSGQLNGYT
j_gene: TRBJ1-2
v_gene: TRBV6-6

CDR3aa: ATSDLLGTEF
j_gene: TRBJ2-1
v_gene: TRBV24-1

CDR3aa: ASSSGLMALETQY
j_gene: TRBJ2-5
v_gene: TRBV7-2

CDR3aa: ASSIFDRLHGNTIY
j_gene: TRBJ1-3
v_gene: TRBV19

CDR3aa: ASSPARNEQY
j_gene: TRBJ2-7
v_gene: TRBV18

CDR3aa: ASSPKDRGYT
j_gene: TRBJ1-2
v_gene: TRBV9

CDR3aa: ASSDSRGGTDTQY
j_gene: TRBJ2-3
v_gene: TRBV6-4

CDR3aa: ASSLLVESTGTHGYT
j_gene: TRBJ1-2
v_gene: TRBV3-1/TRBV3-2